Presented here are 14 T cell receptor beta chains from one specimen sequenced in a study of shared clonotypes between healthy human individuals. The data were produced by immunoSEQ multiplex PCR, yet TCRdb's version contains in-frame clones alone and is incomplete. Among hundreds of thousands of clones, about 90% were seen once, and the ten largest hold approximately 25%. CD45RO-negative CD8 cells positively selected for CCR7 made up the naive population, which excluded terminally differentiated effector memory CD45RA+ cells. Sequences were obtained from naive CD8+ T cells sorted from blood. These receptors were obtained from a man aged 30-40 years in good health.

This chain connects TRBV28 to TRBJ2-7; 9 bases align to TRBD1. The CDR3 sequence is 15 residues long. The germline CDR1 and CDR2 sequences are MDHEN and SYDVKM. The V and J ends lost 5 bases and 4 bases, in that order; junction bases with no gene match: 9. The CDR3, as DNA: TGTGCCAGCAGTCACCGACAGGGGGACGTATACGAGCAGTACTTC. As protein: CASSHRQGDVYEQYF. The full variable domain, with the rest looked up from reference TRBV28 and TRBJ2-7, is DVKVTQSSRYLVKRTGEKVFLECVQDMDHENMFWYRQDPGLGLRLIYFSYDVKMKEKGDIPEGYSVSREKKERFSLILESASTNQTSMYLCASSHRQGDVYEQYFGPGTRLTVT.

The gene calls are TRBV7-2 and TRBJ2-1, with TRBD2 identical over 8 bases. With 5 bases clipped from V and 0 bases from J, the junction kept 6 bases outside the gene matches. The CDR3 is 16 residues long. Germline CDR1 SGHTA, CDR2 FQGNSA. The CDR3 DNA sequence: TGTGCCAGCAGCGACATAGCGGGAAGCTCCTACAATGAGCAGTTCTTC. Its translation: CASSDIAGSSYNEQFF.

This chain's CDR3 is CASSGVSGQGDYGYTF. The CDR3 DNA follows: TGTGCCAGCAGTGGAGTCTCTGGACAGGGCGACTATGGCTACACCTTC. The V call is TRBV2, the J call TRBJ1-2, with 8 bases fitting TRBD1. Germline-derived CDR1 and CDR2 are SNHLY and FYNNEI. The CDR3 is 16 residues long. V trimming: 4 bases; J trimming: 3 bases; junction bases outside the gene matches: 10.

The gene calls are TRBV18 and TRBJ2-1; 11 bases line up with TRBD1. Germline V gene sequence: CDR1 KGHSH, CDR2 LQKENI. The V and J ends lost 3 bases and 7 bases, in that order; junction bases with no gene match: 8. The CDR3 runs 16 residues. The CDR3 is CASSPQDRGLGNEQFF. CDR3 DNA sequence: TGTGCCAGCTCACCCCAGGACAGGGGGCTAGGGAATGAGCAGTTCTTC. Full variable domain (remainder filled in from reference TRBV18 and TRBJ2-1): NAGVMQNPRHLVRRRGQEARLRCSPMKGHSHVYWYRQLPEEGLKFMVYLQKENIIDESGMPKERFSAEFPKEGPSILRIQQVVRGDSAAYFCASSPQDRGLGNEQFFGPGTRLTVL.

The J gene is TRBJ2-3, the V gene TRBV4-1; 10 positions match TRBD2. J lost 1 base, V lost 1 base, and 8 bases had no gene match. The CDR3 contains 18 residues. Germline V CDR1 and CDR2: MGHRA, YSYEKL. The CDR3 loop reads CASSQGGLAGARTDTQYF. CDR3 DNA sequence: TGCGCCAGCAGCCAAGGGGGCCTAGCGGGAGCCCGCACAGATACGCAGTATTTT.

The gene calls are TRBV11-2 and TRBJ1-2; the match to TRBD1 covers 7 bases. V was clipped by 2 bases and J by 5 bases; unmatched bases: 20. CDR1 SGHAT and CDR2 FQNNGV come from the germline V gene. The CDR3 covers 19 residues. The CDR3 DNA reads TGTGCCAGCAGCTTAACCCCCGGGACAGTCCTAACATTCCCTTATGGCTACACCTTC. Protein sequence: CASSLTPGTVLTFPYGYTF.

The CDR3 protein is CASSPVPWRSGASYEQYF. DNA for the CDR3: TGTGCCAGCTCACCGGTCCCTTGGCGTAGCGGCGCCTCCTACGAGCAGTACTTC. The V call is TRBV18, the J call TRBJ2-7; tentative D call: TRBD2 (6 bases). CDR1 and CDR2 (germline): KGHSH, LQKENI. V was pared by 3 bases and J by 0 bases, with 21 bases between. CDR3 length equals 18 residues.

The V call is TRBV11-2, the J call TRBJ1-4, with D unclear. Trimming shortened V by 4 bases and J by 3 bases, and 15 bases separated the two germline ends. CDR3 length: 16 amino acids. Germline V CDR1 and CDR2: SGHAT, FQNNGV. CDR3 in DNA: TGTGCCAGCAGCTCTTATTTAGAGAGCGCTAATGAAAAACTGTTTTTT. This codes for CASSSYLESANEKLFF.

V is TRBV25-1 and J is TRBJ2-1; possibly TRBD2 for D (6 bases). In germline, CDR1 is MGHDK, CDR2 SYGVNS. Trimming took off 6 bases at V and 0 bases at J, with 15 bases between the two ends. The CDR3 runs 16 residues. The CDR3 bases are TGTGCCAGCAGGGGCGGGGAATTAGACTCCTACAATGAGCAGTTCTTC. Its protein product is CASRGGELDSYNEQFF.

V gene TRBV7-9 combines with J gene TRBJ1-3; 7 bases are a match to TRBD1. CDR1 and CDR2 (germline): SEHNR, FQNEAQ (reference sequence). The CDR3 consists of 16 residues. V was pared by 5 bases and J by 4 bases, with 11 bases of the junction left unmatched. In nucleotides, the CDR3 is TGTGCCAGCAGCAAAAAAGACAGGGTTGAAGGAAACACCATATATTTT. Its protein is CASSKKDRVEGNTIYF.

J is TRBJ2-5 and V is TRBV7-8; no firm D call. Germline V gene data show CDR1 as SGHVS and CDR2 as FQNEAQ. CDR3 length: 13 residues. With 5 bases removed from V and 2 bases from J, the gap between germline ends came to 9 bases. This chain's CDR3 is CASSEFSQETQYF. The CDR3 DNA is TGTGCCAGCAGCGAATTCTCTCAAGAGACCCAGTACTTC. The whole variable domain, filled in from reference TRBV7-8 and TRBJ2-5, reads GAGVSQSPRYKVAKRGQDVALRCDPISGHVSLFWYQQALGQGPEFLTYFQNEAQLDKSGLPSDRFFAERPEGSVSTLKIQRTQQEDSAVYLCASSEFSQETQYFGPGTRLLVL.

For this clone: Distinct nucleotide sequences in the sample also encode this CDR3. This sequence joins TRBV6-5 and TRBJ2-7; D possibly uses TRBD1 or TRBD2 (5 bases each). The V gene's germline CDR1 is MNHEY and CDR2 SVGAGI. V was shortened by 0 bases and J by 4 bases, with 10 bases between the two germline ends. The length of the CDR3 is 14 residues. The CDR3 DNA follows: TGTGCCAGCAGTTACTCGACCGGGGCATACGAGCAGTACTTC. Encoded protein: CASSYSTGAYEQYF.

J is TRBJ2-6 and V is TRBV18; D might be TRBD1 or TRBD2, each matching 5 bases. Germline lookup yields CDR1 KGHSH and CDR2 LQKENI. The CDR3 covers 18 residues. V dropped 2 bases and J dropped 4 bases, with 18 bases sitting between them. The CDR3 coding sequence is TGTGCCAGCTCACCAGAAGGGGTTGGGGGACCCGGGGCCAACGTCCTGACTTTC. Encoded protein: CASSPEGVGGPGANVLTF.

This chain links TRBV30 with TRBJ2-7; 7 bases map to TRBD2. The trim removed 0 bases at V and 6 bases at J, leaving 5 bases unmatched. The CDR3 runs 13 residues. Germline V gene lookup returns CDR1 GTSNPN and CDR2 SVGIG (reference sequence). DNA of the CDR3: TGTGCCTGGAGTGTATTAACGGGGGGCGAGCAGTACTTC. Its protein is CAWSVLTGGEQYF.